Below, 15 T cell receptor beta chains from the same sample are listed, as sequenced in a study of CD8+ T cells in alopecia areata. Sequencing used cDNA as its template, made by extracting RNA and reverse transcribing it. The table came from immunoSEQ multiplex PCR; TCRdb's copy has only in-frame clones and leaves some out. The data show approximately 300,000 clones, roughly 50% seen once. Sample treatment: oral pan-JAK inhibitor, 5-10 mg twice daily. Sequences were derived from CD4+ T cells sorted from blood, sampled at week 24, from a patient treated with tofacitinib. Every receptor here comes from a human donor with alopecia areata.

The V call is TRBV4-1, the J call TRBJ2-1, with TRBD2 identical over 10 bases. The CDR3 spans 17 residues. CDR1 and CDR2 (germline): MGHRA, YSYEKL. After removal of 2 bases from V and 7 bases from J, the junction contained 11 bases not matched to a gene. Here the CDR3 reads CASSQFPGTSVRNEQFF. The CDR3 nucleotides read TGCGCCAGCAGCCAATTTCCCGGGACTAGCGTGAGGAATGAGCAGTTCTTC.

The J gene is TRBJ2-1, the V gene TRBV5-1, with 7 bases matching TRBD1. Per germline, CDR1 SGHRS and CDR2 YFSETQ. The CDR3 runs 14 residues. V lost 1 base to trimming and J lost 8 bases; unmatched junction nucleotides: 6. The DNA of the CDR3 is TGCGCCAGCAGCTTGAGAACAGGGGTCGATGAGCAGTTCTTC. Translation gives CASSLRTGVDEQFF.

The chain employs TRBV7-2 and TRBJ2-2; 7 bases are a match to TRBD1. CDR1 and CDR2 (germline): SGHTA, FQGNSA. This CDR3 contains 16 residues. V gave up 5 bases and J gave up 5 bases; unmatched junction bases: 11. The CDR3 bases are TGTGCCAGCAGCGAGGGACAGTTACCGGGGACCGGGGAGCTGTTTTTT. Amino acid sequence: CASSEGQLPGTGELFF. The whole variable domain, filled in from reference TRBV7-2 and TRBJ2-2, reads GAGVSQSPSNKVTEKGKDVELRCDPISGHTALYWYRQSLGQGLEFLIYFQGNSAPDKSGLPSDRFSAERTGGSVSTLTIQRTQQEDSAVYLCASSEGQLPGTGELFFGEGSRLTVL.

The V call is TRBV30, the J call TRBJ1-6; possible D gene TRBD1, 5 bases. Trimming removed 0 bases from V and 2 bases from J, with 8 bases in between. CDR1 GTSNPN and CDR2 SVGIG come from the germline V gene (reference sequence). The CDR3 has 15 amino acids. CDR3 DNA: TGTGCCTGGAGTGTACCACAGGCCTATAATTCACCCCTCCACTTT. It encodes CAWSVPQAYNSPLHF.

V gene TRBV18 combines with J gene TRBJ1-4; TRBD1 matches 7 bases. The CDR3 runs to 15 residues. Looked up from germline, CDR1 is KGHSH and CDR2 is LQKENI. The V gene end was trimmed by 3 bases and the J gene end by 3 bases; junction bases not matched to a gene: 4. CDR3 protein: CASSPPTGPNEKLFF. CDR3 coding DNA: TGTGCCAGCTCACCGCCGACAGGGCCTAATGAAAAACTGTTTTTT.

The chain links TRBV4-1 to TRBJ1-2; 11 nucleotides align to TRBD1. V shed 0 bases, J shed 6 bases, and the junction held 6 bases outside the gene matches. Germline assignment: CDR1 MGHRA and CDR2 YSYEKL. The CDR3 is 16 amino acids. DNA of the CDR3: TGCGCCAGCAGCCAAGATGAGAGGACAGGGGGCGATGGCTACACCTTC. It encodes CASSQDERTGGDGYTF.

The chain employs TRBV5-1 and TRBJ2-7; TRBD1 might be the D (5 bases). The germline CDR1 and CDR2 sequences are SGHRS and YFSETQ. Trimming removed 0 bases at V and 6 bases at J, with 13 bases between. This CDR3 is built from 14 residues. The CDR3 region has the DNA TGCGCCAGCAGCTTGGAGGTTCAGGGAAGCGAGCAGTACTTC. Its protein is CASSLEVQGSEQYF.

This chain connects TRBV30 to TRBJ2-3, with 11 bases aligning to TRBD2. The CDR3 is 16 residues long. Losses at the gene ends were 2 bases for V and 0 bases for J; bases not matched to a gene: 4. The germline V gene encodes CDR1 GTSNPN and CDR2 SVGIG (reference sequence). Here the CDR3 reads CAWSLGLAASTDTQYF. CDR3 coding DNA: TGTGCCTGGAGTTTGGGACTAGCGGCTAGCACAGATACGCAGTATTTT.

The chain employs TRBV11-2 and TRBJ2-7; tentative D call: TRBD2 (6 bases). With 5 bases removed from V and 3 bases from J, the gap between germline ends came to 11 bases. Germline V gene data show CDR1 as SGHAT and CDR2 as FQNNGV. The CDR3 length is 13 residues. This CDR3 reads CASSAGLNYEQYF. DNA of the CDR3: TGTGCCAGCAGCGCGGGACTTAACTACGAGCAGTACTTC.

This clone turned up a few times. V gene TRBV19 combines with J gene TRBJ1-5, with TRBD1 identical over 10 bases. This CDR3 has 14 amino acids. The ends lost 10 bases at V and 2 bases at J; junction bases unmatched: 5. Germline values: CDR1 LNHDA, CDR2 SQIVND (reference sequence). In nucleotides, the CDR3 is TGTGCCACCTCCGGGACAGGGGGCAATCAGCCCCAGCATTTT. This gives the protein CATSGTGGNQPQHF.

The chain combines TRBV9 with TRBJ2-3; unclear D gene. This CDR3 has 15 amino acids. Per germline, CDR1 SGDLS and CDR2 YYNGEE. V was clipped by 3 bases and J by 6 bases, with 17 bases between them. The CDR3 here is CASSASGPTTDTQYF. The CDR3, as DNA: TGTGCCAGCAGCGCCTCAGGACCGACAACGGATACGCAGTATTTT.

V is TRBV30 and J is TRBJ1-3; D may be TRBD1 (6 bases). Looked up from germline, CDR1 is GTSNPN and CDR2 is SVGIG (reference sequence). V gave up 6 bases and J gave up 0 bases, with 9 bases separating them. This CDR3 region has 13 residues. In DNA, the CDR3 is TGTGCCTGTCACAGGGACTCTGGAAACACCATATATTTT. Its protein product is CACHRDSGNTIYF.

The chain employs TRBV5-4 and TRBJ2-7; D ambiguous. V shed 3 bases and J shed 2 bases, with 6 bases lying between them. Germline CDR1 and CDR2: SGHNT and YYREEE (reference sequence). The CDR3 is made up of 12 amino acids. The DNA for the CDR3 is TGTGCCAGCAGCTCGACGACCTACGAGCAGTACTTC. Translating it yields CASSSTTYEQYF.

J is TRBJ2-7 and V is TRBV28; D ambiguous. Germline V CDR1 and CDR2: MDHEN, SYDVKM. The CDR3 has 13 residues. V was cut by 3 bases and J by 0 bases, with 6 bases left in between. CDR3 nucleotides: TGTGCCAGCAGTTTCCAGGTCTCCTACGAGCAGTACTTC. Amino acid sequence: CASSFQVSYEQYF.

With regard to this clone: The sample contains more than one DNA sequence encoding this CDR3. The CDR3 region is CASSPWGLDQETQYF. In nucleotides, the CDR3 is TGCGCCAGCAGCCCGTGGGGACTGGACCAAGAGACCCAGTACTTC. This rearrangement joins TRBV5-1 to TRBJ2-5, with TRBD2 as a possible D gene (6 bases). The CDR3 is made up of 15 amino acids. Germline loops: CDR1 SGHRS, CDR2 YFSETQ. V lost 4 bases and J 0 bases, leaving 13 bases between the germline ends.